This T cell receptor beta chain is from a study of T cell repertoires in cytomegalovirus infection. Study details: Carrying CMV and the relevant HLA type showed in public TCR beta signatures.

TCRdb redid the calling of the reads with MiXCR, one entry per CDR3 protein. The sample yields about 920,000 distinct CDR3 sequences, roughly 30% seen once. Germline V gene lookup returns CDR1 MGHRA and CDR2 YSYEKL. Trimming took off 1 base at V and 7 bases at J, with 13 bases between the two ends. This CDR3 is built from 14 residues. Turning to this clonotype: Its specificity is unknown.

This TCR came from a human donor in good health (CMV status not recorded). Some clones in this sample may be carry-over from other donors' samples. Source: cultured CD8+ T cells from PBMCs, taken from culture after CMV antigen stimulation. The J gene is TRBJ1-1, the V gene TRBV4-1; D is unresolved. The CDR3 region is CASSQVAAEDEAFF. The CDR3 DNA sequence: TGCGCCAGCAGCCAAGTCGCGGCAGAAGATGAAGCTTTCTTT.